This is a list of T cell receptor beta chains from one sample in a study of tumor T cells in aggressive B-cell lymphoma. Libraries were prepared by immunoSEQ multiplex PCR; TCRdb keeps only in-frame clonotypes and omits some of them. The sample contains several thousand clones, approximately 86% of which appear only once. Sequencing was carried out using tumor tissue. The source is an adult with diffuse large B cell lymphoma. Some clones in this sample may be carry-over from other donors' samples. CDR3s include the opening cysteine and the closing phenylalanine or tryptophan. The order of the fields is V gene, clone size, J gene, D gene, CDR3 protein, CDR3 DNA. D genes are given only for firm matches. Clone size is shown for a subset of rows, as once, few, many or a class of expanded clone.

V: TRBV19
size: .
J: TRBJ1-2
D: .
CDR3: CASSSFGRGYGYTF
DNA: TGTGCCAGTAGTTCTTTTGGGAGGGGATATGGCTACACCTTC

V: TRBV11-3
size: .
J: TRBJ2-1
D: .
CDR3: CASSSSSYNEQFF
DNA: TGTGCCAGCAGCTCTAGCTCCTACAATGAGCAGTTCTTC

V: TRBV5-4
size: .
J: TRBJ1-2
D: .
CDR3: CASSLAGGDGYTF
DNA: TGTGCCAGCAGCTTGGCCGGGGGGGATGGCTACACCTTC

V: TRBV5-6
size: .
J: TRBJ2-7
D: TRBD1
CDR3: CASSLGQGFYEQYF
DNA: TGTGCCAGCAGCTTGGGACAGGGGTTCTACGAGCAGTACTTC

V: TRBV9
size: few
J: TRBJ1-1
D: TRBD1
CDR3: CASAGTGGTEAFF
DNA: TGTGCCAGCGCCGGGACAGGGGGCACTGAAGCTTTCTTT

V: TRBV29-1
size: .
J: TRBJ2-1
D: TRBD2
CDR3: CSVEGLGGSGYNEQFF
DNA: TGCAGCGTTGAAGGTCTGGGGGGGTCGGGCTACAATGAGCAGTTCTTC

V: TRBV6-6
size: .
J: TRBJ2-2
D: TRBD2
CDR3: CASSSGGNTGELFF
DNA: TGTGCCAGCAGTTCGGGGGGAAACACCGGGGAGCTGTTTTTT

V: TRBV6-5
size: .
J: TRBJ2-5
D: .
CDR3: CASSYGLRTGTQYF
DNA: TGTGCCAGCAGTTACGGCCTAAGAACAGGGACCCAGTACTTC

V: TRBV7-3
size: .
J: TRBJ2-1
D: .
CDR3: CASSLIAGASYNEQFF
DNA: TGTGCCAGCAGCTTAATTGCGGGGGCCTCCTACAATGAGCAGTTCTTC

V: TRBV28
size: .
J: TRBJ2-7
D: .
CDR3: CASSLNGQRSRPREQYF
DNA: TGTGCCAGCAGTTTAAACGGTCAGCGGTCTAGACCCCGCGAGCAGTACTTC

V: TRBV27
size: .
J: TRBJ2-1
D: .
CDR3: CASSSSGGLYSYNEQFF
DNA: TGTGCCAGCAGCTCCAGCGGAGGCCTTTACTCCTACAATGAGCAGTTCTTC

V: TRBV7-2
size: .
J: TRBJ2-3
D: .
CDR3: CASSLAPRGADTQYF
DNA: TGTGCCAGCAGCTTAGCCCCCAGGGGCGCAGATACGCAGTATTTT

V: TRBV7-9
size: .
J: TRBJ1-5
D: .
CDR3: CASSLEGGQPQHF
DNA: TGTGCCAGCAGCTTAGAGGGAGGCCAGCCCCAGCATTTT

V: TRBV5-6
size: .
J: TRBJ1-3
D: TRBD1
CDR3: CASSLPDRGLGNTIYF
DNA: TGTGCCAGCAGTCTACCGGACAGGGGGCTCGGAAACACCATATATTTT

V: TRBV28
size: .
J: TRBJ1-1
D: .
CDR3: CASSLIDTENTEAFF
DNA: TGTGCCAGCAGTTTAATAGACACTGAGAACACTGAAGCTTTCTTT

V: TRBV6-6
size: .
J: TRBJ2-3
D: .
CDR3: CASSPRRGGEDTQYF
DNA: TGTGCCAGCAGCCCCAGGAGGGGGGGCGAAGATACGCAGTATTTT

V: TRBV15
size: few
J: TRBJ2-1
D: TRBD1
CDR3: CATSSRDRGSNEQFF
DNA: TGTGCCACCAGCAGCCGGGACAGGGGGTCCAATGAGCAGTTCTTC

V: TRBV18
size: .
J: TRBJ2-5
D: .
CDR3: CASSPIGETQYF
DNA: TGTGCCAGCTCACCAATCGGAGAGACCCAGTACTTC

V: TRBV7-9
size: .
J: TRBJ2-1
D: .
CDR3: CASDHARLYNEQFF
DNA: TGTGCCAGCGATCATGCTAGACTTTACAATGAGCAGTTCTTC

V: TRBV7-7
size: .
J: TRBJ2-3
D: TRBD2
CDR3: CASSEIAGGNTQYF
DNA: TGTGCTAGCAGCGAAATAGCGGGGGGAAATACGCAGTATTTT

V: TRBV12-5
size: .
J: TRBJ2-6
D: .
CDR3: CASTQGYGANVLTF
DNA: TGTGCTAGCACGCAGGGGTACGGGGCCAACGTCCTGACTTTC

V: TRBV19
size: .
J: TRBJ2-2
D: .
CDR3: CASSNGELFF
DNA: TGTGCCAGTAGCAACGGGGAGCTGTTTTTT

V: TRBV19
size: .
J: TRBJ2-7
D: TRBD1
CDR3: CASTFRTGTYEQYF
DNA: TGTGCCAGTACCTTTCGGACAGGAACCTACGAGCAGTACTTC

V: TRBV5-6
size: .
J: TRBJ2-6
D: .
CDR3: CASSDSSGANVLTF
DNA: TGTGCCAGCAGCGACAGCTCTGGGGCCAACGTCCTGACTTTC

V: TRBV6-5
size: .
J: TRBJ2-3
D: .
CDR3: CASSFRDKTDTQYF
DNA: TGTGCCAGCAGTTTCCGTGACAAGACAGATACGCAGTATTTT

V: TRBV7-2
size: .
J: TRBJ1-1
D: .
CDR3: CASSSLRTEAFF
DNA: TGTGCCAGCAGCTCCCTTCGCACTGAAGCTTTCTTT

V: TRBV28
size: .
J: TRBJ2-2
D: .
CDR3: CASKRGSLDFWAGELFF
DNA: TGTGCCAGCAAACGGGGGAGTCTTGATTTCTGGGCCGGGGAGCTGTTTTTT

V: TRBV21-1
size: .
J: TRBJ2-4
D: .
CDR3: CASSPLRGEDIQYF
DNA: TGTGCCAGCAGCCCCCTAAGGGGTGAGGACATTCAGTACTTC

V: TRBV19
size: .
J: TRBJ2-5
D: .
CDR3: CASTGVGETQYF
DNA: TGTGCCAGTACAGGGGTAGGAGAGACCCAGTACTTC

V: TRBV7-9
size: .
J: TRBJ2-7
D: TRBD1
CDR3: CASSWDRQGRYEQYF
DNA: TGTGCCAGCAGCTGGGACCGACAGGGGCGCTACGAGCAGTACTTC

V: TRBV29-1
size: .
J: TRBJ2-3
D: .
CDR3: CSAKTDWRDTQYF
DNA: TGCAGCGCCAAGACAGATTGGCGAGATACGCAGTATTTT

V: TRBV10-3
size: .
J: TRBJ1-3
D: .
CDR3: CAISGTGNTIYF
DNA: TGTGCCATCAGTGGGACAGGAAACACCATATATTTT